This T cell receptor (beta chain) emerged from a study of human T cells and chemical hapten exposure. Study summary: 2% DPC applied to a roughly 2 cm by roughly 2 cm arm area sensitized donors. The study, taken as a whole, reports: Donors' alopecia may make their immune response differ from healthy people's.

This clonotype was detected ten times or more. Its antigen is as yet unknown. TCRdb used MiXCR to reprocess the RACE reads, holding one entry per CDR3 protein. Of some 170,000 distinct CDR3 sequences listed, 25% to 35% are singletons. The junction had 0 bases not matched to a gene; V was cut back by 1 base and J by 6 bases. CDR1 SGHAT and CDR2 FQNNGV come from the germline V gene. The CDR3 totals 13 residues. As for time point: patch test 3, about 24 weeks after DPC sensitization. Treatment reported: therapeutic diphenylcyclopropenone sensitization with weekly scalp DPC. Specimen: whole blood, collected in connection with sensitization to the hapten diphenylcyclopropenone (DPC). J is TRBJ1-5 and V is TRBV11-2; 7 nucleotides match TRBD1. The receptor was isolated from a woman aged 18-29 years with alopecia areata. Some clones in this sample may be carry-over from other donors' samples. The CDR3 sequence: CASSLAGGQPQHF. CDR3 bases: TGTGCCAGCAGCTTAGCAGGGGGTCAGCCCCAGCATTTT.